The 13 T cell receptor beta chains below come from one sample, sequenced in a study of Graves' ophthalmopathy and Graves' hyperthyroidism (dated 2018 in TCRdb). Sequencing instrument: Illumina HiSeq 2000. For repertoire sequencing, TCR beta CDR3 regions were amplified from RNA transcripts. The first round of RT-PCR was done with HTBI primers and the Qiagen OneStep RT-PCR kit, and was followed by a second round of multiplex PCR, then size selection and purification. The raw public data were reprocessed by TCRdb itself: fastp quality trimming at Q25, MiXCR clonotype calling, in-frame beta chains only. All rows with the same CDR3 protein become a single entry with the most common DNA and genes. Counted in this sample were 650,000 to 900,000 distinct CDR3 sequences; 40% of them appeared once. Approximately 43% of the sample goes to the ten largest clones. The sequencing sample was made of peripheral blood. The receptors derive from an adult man with Graves' ophthalmopathy.

This clonotype was detected only a few times. The genes are TRBV7-6 and TRBJ1-2; D unresolved. The germline V and J ends were trimmed by 5 bases and 3 bases, with 25 bases remaining between them. The CDR3 length is 18 residues. Germline CDR1 SGHVS, CDR2 FNYEAQ. This CDR3 reads CASSQPLGFRDRDYGYTF. CDR3 in DNA: TGTGCCAGCAGCCAACCCCTCGGGTTTAGGGATCGCGACTATGGCTACACCTTC.

This chain links TRBV29-1 with TRBJ1-2; D unresolved. CDR3 size: 12 residues. Germline V gene sequence: CDR1 SQVTM, CDR2 ANQGSEA. Deletions cut 8 bases from V and 4 bases from J, with 14 bases between. The CDR3 sequence: CSLASSVYGYTF. The CDR3 bases are TGCAGCTTGGCGAGCAGTGTCTATGGCTACACCTTC.

The V and J genes are TRBV29-1 and TRBJ2-5; 9 nucleotides agree with TRBD1. J lost 11 bases, V lost 8 bases, and 15 bases had no gene match. Germline CDR1 is SQVTM and CDR2 is ANQGSEA. The CDR3 consists of 13 residues. In nucleotides, the CDR3 is TGCAGCTTAGGAGGGACAGGGTTTGGTGAGCAGTACTTC. This gives the protein CSLGGTGFGEQYF.

The chain is built from TRBV7-6 and TRBJ1-1, with a weak D call TRBD1 (5 bases). The CDR3 extends over 13 amino acids. V lost 6 bases, J lost 2 bases, and 10 bases lay in between. The germline CDR1 and CDR2 sequences are SGHVS and FNYEAQ. The CDR3 sequence: CASSSDSNTEAFF. In DNA form, the CDR3 reads TGTGCCAGCAGTTCAGACAGTAACACTGAAGCTTTCTTT.

The V call is TRBV20-1, the J call TRBJ2-7; TRBD2 aligns across 13 bases. The germline V gene encodes CDR1 DFQATT and CDR2 SNEGSKA (reference sequence). The CDR3 totals 13 residues. The junction had 8 bases not matched to a gene; V was cut back by 6 bases and J by 9 bases. CDR3 nucleotides: TGCAGTGCCGGGACTAGCGGGACAGATACGCAGTACTTC. Translation: CSAGTSGTDTQYF.

On this clonotype itself: The missing conserved phenylalanine or tryptophan at the end of this CDR3 makes a read error likely. The rearrangement links TRBV2 to TRBJ2-7; D call uncertain. Germline CDR1 reads SNHLY; CDR2 reads FYNNEI. Trimming took 7 bases from V and 0 from J, leaving 7 bases between them. The CDR3 contains 12 residues. The CDR3 region is CASTPDSYEQYL. The DNA of the CDR3 is TGTGCCAGCACCCCAGACTCCTACGAGCAGTACCTC.

This clonotype showed up many times. The rearrangement links TRBV19 to TRBJ2-6; D is ambiguous. Germline CDR1 and CDR2: LNHDA and SQIVND (reference sequence). V was shortened by 8 bases and J by 1 base, with 12 bases between the two germline ends. The CDR3 is 15 residues long. Here the CDR3 reads CASQLLGSGANVLTF. For the CDR3, the DNA is TGTGCCAGTCAACTCCTGGGGTCTGGGGCCAACGTCCTGACTTTC.

The V call is TRBV19, the J call TRBJ1-6; a possible D gene is TRBD1 (5 bases). Germline V gene lookup returns CDR1 LNHDA and CDR2 SQIVND (reference sequence). Trimming removed 5 bases from V and 7 bases from J, with 12 bases in between. This CDR3 is 14 amino acids long. In nucleotides, the CDR3 is TGTGCCAGTAGTTCGGGACGACAGAATTCACCCCTCCACTTT. Protein: CASSSGRQNSPLHF.

This clonotype was seen repeatedly, ten times or more. The chain couples TRBV20-1 to TRBJ2-5; D is tentatively TRBD1 or TRBD2 (6 bases each). Germline CDR1 DFQATT, CDR2 SNEGSKA (reference sequence). This CDR3 is 14 amino acids long. Trimming pared 2 bases from V and 4 bases from J, leaving 14 bases between. In nucleotides, the CDR3 is TGCAGTGCTAGAAGAGGGGGAGGTATAGAGACCCAGTACTTC. The encoded protein is CSARRGGGIETQYF.

A remark on this clonotype: A clone one base away is much larger, so this may be a read error. V and J are TRBV7-9 and TRBJ1-2; no definite D call. The germline V and J ends were trimmed by 5 bases and 6 bases, with 10 bases remaining between them. The CDR3 loop spans 12 amino acids. The germline CDR1 and CDR2 sequences are SEHNR and FQNEAQ (reference sequence). The CDR3 loop reads CASSLPLNGYTF. The CDR3 DNA follows: TGTGCCAGCAGCCTTCCTCTGAATGGCTACACCTTC.

Ten or more counts support this clonotype. The chain is built from TRBV10-3 and TRBJ2-2; 7 positions match TRBD2. V lost 8 bases and J lost 3; bases outside the gene matches: 9. The CDR3 contains 15 residues. Germline CDR1 is ENHRY and CDR2 is SYGVKD. Here the CDR3 reads CAIGGREGDTGELFF. CDR3 bases: TGTGCCATCGGCGGCAGGGAGGGTGACACCGGGGAGCTGTTTTTT.

This clonotype was recorded a few times. The CDR3 nucleotides are TGTGCCAGCAGCTCGAATCACCCTGGAAACACCATATATTTT. Translated: CASSSNHPGNTIYF. The V and J genes are TRBV7-9 and TRBJ1-3; D unresolved. The V and J ends lost 4 bases and 2 bases respectively, with 9 bases between them. Per germline, CDR1 SEHNR and CDR2 FQNEAQ (reference sequence). This CDR3 is 14 amino acids long.

The V call is TRBV25-1, the J call TRBJ2-3; D call uncertain. The CDR3 covers 11 residues. Germline values: CDR1 MGHDK, CDR2 SYGVNS. Deletions cut 4 bases from V and 7 bases from J, with 6 bases between. In nucleotides, the CDR3 is TGTGCCAGCAGTGCGACAAATACGCAGTATTTT. Translation: CASSATNTQYF.